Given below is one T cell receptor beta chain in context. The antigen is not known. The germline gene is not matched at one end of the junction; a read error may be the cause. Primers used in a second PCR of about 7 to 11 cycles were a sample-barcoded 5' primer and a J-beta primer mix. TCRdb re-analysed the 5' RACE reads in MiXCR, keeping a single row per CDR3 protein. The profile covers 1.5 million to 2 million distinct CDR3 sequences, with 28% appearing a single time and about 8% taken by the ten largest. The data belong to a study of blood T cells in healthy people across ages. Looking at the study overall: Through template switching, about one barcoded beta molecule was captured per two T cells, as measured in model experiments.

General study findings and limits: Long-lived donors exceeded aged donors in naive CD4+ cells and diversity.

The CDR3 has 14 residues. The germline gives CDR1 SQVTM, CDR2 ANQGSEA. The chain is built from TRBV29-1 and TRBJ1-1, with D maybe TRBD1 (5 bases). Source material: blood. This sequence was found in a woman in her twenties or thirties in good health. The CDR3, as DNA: TGCAGCGTGGAAGGACAAACGTTGAACACTGAAGCTTTCTTT. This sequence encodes CSVEGQTLNTEAFF.